This T cell receptor beta chain is from a study of CD8 T cells in ankylosing spondylitis. Worth noting for this clonotype: What it recognizes is unknown.

TCRdb redid the calling of the 5' RACE reads with MiXCR, one entry per CDR3 protein. The sample shows 250,000 to 300,000 distinct CDR3 sequences, about 20% of them seen only once. Regarding the study as a whole: Before this, some motif variants had been reported in reactive arthritis synovial fluid and blood.

Trimming cost V 8 bases and J 3 bases; bases outside gene matches: 2. The CDR3 length is 14 residues. The rearrangement uses TRBV12-3 or TRBV12-4 and TRBJ2-5; 14 bases match TRBD2. Sequenced input: blood, either unsorted or a sorted T cell fraction (not recorded which). The clonotype comes from a male donor with ankylosing spondylitis or in good health (not recorded which). The CDR3 nucleotides are TGTGCCAGCGGACTAGCGGGGGGAAAAGAGACCCAGTACTTC. This translates into CASGLAGGKETQYF.